This T cell receptor (beta chain) was captured by sequencing in a study of CD8 T cells in ankylosing spondylitis. Overall study results and limits: Reported data indicate significant enrichment of disease-linked clones within matched ankylosing spondylitis synovial fluid. Made up of eight or nine highly homologous variants, a TCR beta motif appeared characteristic of ankylosing spondylitis blood.

Quantitative molecular-barcoded 5'-RACE generated the TCR beta libraries. TCRdb re-called the 5' RACE reads through MiXCR, storing one row per CDR3 protein. The profile covers 700,000 to 850,000 distinct CDR3 sequences, with approximately 10% appearing a single time and under 0.6% taken by the ten largest. This clonotype was seen a few times. Its antigen is not identified. This receptor was taken from a male donor with ankylosing spondylitis. Sequences were obtained from blood, either unsorted or a sorted T cell fraction (not recorded which).

CDR3 loop: CASSPGLNAEAFF. The CDR3 nucleotides are TGTGCCAGCAGCCCCGGCCTTAACGCTGAAGCTTTCTTT. The chain is built from TRBV6-1 and TRBJ1-1; D gene uncertain. Trimming removed 6 bases from V and 6 bases from J, with 14 bases in between. Per germline, CDR1 MNHNS and CDR2 SASEGT. This CDR3 is built from 13 residues.